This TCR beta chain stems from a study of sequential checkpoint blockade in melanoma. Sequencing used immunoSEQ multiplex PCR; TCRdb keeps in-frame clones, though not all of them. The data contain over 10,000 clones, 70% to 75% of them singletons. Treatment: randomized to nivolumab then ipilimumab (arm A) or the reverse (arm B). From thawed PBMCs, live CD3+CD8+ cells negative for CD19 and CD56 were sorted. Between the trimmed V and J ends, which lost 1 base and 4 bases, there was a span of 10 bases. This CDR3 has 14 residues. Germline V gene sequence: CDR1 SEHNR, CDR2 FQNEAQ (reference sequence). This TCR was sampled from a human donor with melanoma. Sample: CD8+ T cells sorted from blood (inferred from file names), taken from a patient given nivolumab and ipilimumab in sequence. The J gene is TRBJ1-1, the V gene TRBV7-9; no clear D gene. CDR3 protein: CASSLGRGPTEAFF. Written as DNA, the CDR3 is TGTGCCAGCAGCTTAGGTCGGGGTCCCACTGAAGCTTTCTTT.